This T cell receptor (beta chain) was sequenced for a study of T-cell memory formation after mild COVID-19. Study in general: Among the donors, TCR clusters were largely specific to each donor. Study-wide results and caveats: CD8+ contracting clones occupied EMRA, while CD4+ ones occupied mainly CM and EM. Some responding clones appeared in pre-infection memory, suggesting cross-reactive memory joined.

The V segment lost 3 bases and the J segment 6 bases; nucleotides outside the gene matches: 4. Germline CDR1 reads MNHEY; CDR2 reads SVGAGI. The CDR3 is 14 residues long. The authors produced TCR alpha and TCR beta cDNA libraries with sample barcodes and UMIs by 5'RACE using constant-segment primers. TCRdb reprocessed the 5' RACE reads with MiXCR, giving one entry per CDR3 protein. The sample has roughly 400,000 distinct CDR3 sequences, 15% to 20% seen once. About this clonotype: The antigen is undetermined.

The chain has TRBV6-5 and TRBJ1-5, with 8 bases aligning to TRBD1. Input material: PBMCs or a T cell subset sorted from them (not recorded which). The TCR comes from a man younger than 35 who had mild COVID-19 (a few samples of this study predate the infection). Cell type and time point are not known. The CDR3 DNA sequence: TGTGCCAGCAGTTATGGGCAGGGGGCTCAGCCCCAGCATTTT. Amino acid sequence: CASSYGQGAQPQHF.